This TCR beta chain is drawn from a study of cytomegalovirus exposure and HLA in healthy donors. Study details: Genotyping showed 70% to 90% of 398 donors falling in the Caucasian-associated ancestry cluster.

Trimming stripped 1 base from V and 3 bases from J, with 7 bases between. CDR1 is SGHRS and CDR2 is YFSETQ in the germline V gene. There are 13 residues in the CDR3. In the case of this clone: The antigen remains unidentified.

Study results and limitations: In a later analysis, at a false discovery rate of 0.05, about 17,000 TCR beta sequences matched HLA alleles. It was reported in a later analysis that an Asian-associated ancestry cluster showed fewer N-insertions than the 666-donor mean.

PCR amplification relied on 60 Vbeta primers (plus 13 Jbeta primers). TCRdb's table, derived via immunoSEQ multiplex PCR, lists solely in-frame clones and lacks some. The sample records some 120,000 clones, roughly 9% being singletons. The rearrangement joins TRBV5-1 to TRBJ1-1, with no clear D. Sequencing was performed on PBMCs. The receptor comes from a woman in her forties in good health and CMV-seropositive. In DNA, the CDR3 is TGCGCCAGCAGCTTGTCTAGAGACACTGAAGCTTTCTTT. This codes for CASSLSRDTEAFF.